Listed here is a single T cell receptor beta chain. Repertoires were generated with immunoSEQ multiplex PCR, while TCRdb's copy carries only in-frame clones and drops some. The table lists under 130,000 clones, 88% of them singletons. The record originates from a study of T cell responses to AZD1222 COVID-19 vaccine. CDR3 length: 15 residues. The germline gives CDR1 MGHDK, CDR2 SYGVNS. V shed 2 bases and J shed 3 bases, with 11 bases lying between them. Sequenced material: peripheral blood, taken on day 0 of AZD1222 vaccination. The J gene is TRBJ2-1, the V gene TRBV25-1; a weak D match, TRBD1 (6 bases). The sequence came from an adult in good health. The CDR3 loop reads CASSEPGTNYNEQFF. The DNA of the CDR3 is TGTGCCAGCAGTGAACCCGGGACAAACTACAATGAGCAGTTCTTC.